One and the same sample provided the 22 T cell receptor beta chains below, sequenced in a study of PD-1 blockade in mismatch repair-deficient tumors. Here immunoSEQ multiplex PCR was the method, and the copy in TCRdb shows in-frame clones only, minus some. The sample lists roughly 40,000 clones; roughly 84% were seen once. Sequenced here: peripheral blood, sampled approximately 1.5 years after starting pembrolizumab. Receptors originate from an adult with mismatch repair-deficient cancer.

The V call is TRBV28, the J call TRBJ1-4; perhaps TRBD1 as D (6 bases). V was trimmed by 8 bases and J by 8 bases, leaving 12 bases between them. The germline gives CDR1 MDHEN, CDR2 SYDVKM. This CDR3 has 12 amino acids. The CDR3 nucleotides read TGTGCCAGCGAGGGACAAGACGAAAAACTGTTTTTT. As protein: CASEGQDEKLFF.

The CDR3 spells CASRGDRASAGYGYTF. The CDR3 nucleotides are TGTGCCAGCAGAGGGGACAGGGCTTCCGCAGGCTATGGCTACACCTTC. J is TRBJ1-2 and V is TRBV2, with 9 bases fitting TRBD1. Looked up from germline, CDR1 is SNHLY and CDR2 is FYNNEI. The CDR3 contains 16 residues. V dropped 6 bases and J dropped 4; count of bases not matched to a gene: 12.

The chain carries TRBV4-2 and TRBJ2-1, with TRBD2 identical over 9 bases. The germline V gene encodes CDR1 LGHNA and CDR2 YNFKEQ. V shed 1 base, J shed 5 bases, and the junction held 6 bases outside the gene matches. CDR3 length: 16 residues. The CDR3 region is CASSQVGSSGNNEQFF. CDR3 DNA sequence: TGTGCCAGCAGCCAAGTTGGTTCTAGCGGGAACAATGAGCAGTTCTTC.

This rearrangement joins TRBV7-2 to TRBJ2-7, with 7 bases fitting TRBD2. The CDR3 contains 14 residues. Germline trimming cut 4 bases from V and 7 bases from J; bases unmatched to any gene: 10. The V gene's germline CDR1 is SGHTA and CDR2 FQGNSA. CDR3 bases: TGTGCCAGCAGCTCCTACTGGACTAGTACGGAGCAGTACTTC. Translation gives CASSSYWTSTEQYF.

The chain employs TRBV19 and TRBJ2-7; TRBD2 matches 8 bases. Germline CDR1 is LNHDA and CDR2 is SQIVND (reference sequence). J was trimmed by 0 bases and V by 5 bases; bases with no gene match: 6. The CDR3 contains 15 residues. The CDR3 loop reads CASSPLAGSSYEQYF. The CDR3 DNA is TGTGCCAGTAGTCCTTTAGCGGGAAGCTCCTACGAGCAGTACTTC.

V is TRBV5-1 and J is TRBJ1-4; D possibly corresponds to TRBD1 (5 bases). Germline V CDR1 and CDR2: SGHRS, YFSETQ. Trimming stripped 3 bases from V and 8 bases from J, with 14 bases between. The CDR3 consists of 14 residues. CDR3 protein: CASSSQGTGEKLFF. The DNA for the CDR3 is TGCGCCAGCAGCTCGCAGGGAACTGGGGAAAAACTGTTTTTT. Using reference TRBV5-1 and TRBJ1-4 for the parts outside the CDR3, the full variable domain is KAGVTQTPRYLIKTRGQQVTLSCSPISGHRSVSWYQQTPGQGLQFLFEYFSETQRNKGNFPGRFSGRQFSNSRSEMNVSTLELGDSALYLCASSSQGTGEKLFFGSGTQLSVL.

This clone was seen a single time. The rearrangement joins TRBV11-2 to TRBJ2-1, with 10 nucleotides matching TRBD2. The CDR3 consists of 17 residues. Trimming removed 6 bases from V and 0 bases from J; junction bases left unmatched: 8. Germline V gives CDR1 SGHAT, CDR2 FQNNGV. In nucleotides, the CDR3 is TGTGCCAGCAGACGGTCTAGCGGGAGAGGCTCCTACAATGAGCAGTTCTTC. It encodes CASRRSSGRGSYNEQFF.

The chain carries TRBV7-9 and TRBJ2-7; D perhaps matches TRBD1 (7 bases). Germline CDR1 SEHNR, CDR2 FQNEAQ (reference sequence). The germline V and J ends were trimmed by 4 bases and 7 bases, with 14 bases remaining between them. There are 13 residues in the CDR3. The CDR3 coding sequence is TGTGCCAGCAGCTCAGGACAGGCGGGGGAGCAGTACTTC. It codes for CASSSGQAGEQYF.

The rearrangement links TRBV6-5 to TRBJ1-5; 10 bases match TRBD1. The J segment lost 4 bases and the V segment lost 11 bases, leaving 11 bases of the junction unmatched. The germline V gene encodes CDR1 MNHEY and CDR2 SVGAGI. The CDR3 sequence is 15 residues long. CDR3 loop: CAGRGTGEGNQPQHF. The CDR3 region has the DNA TGTGCCGGAAGGGGGACAGGGGAGGGGAATCAGCCCCAGCATTTT.

This sequence joins TRBV5-1 and TRBJ2-3, with 10 bases fitting TRBD2. CDR3 size: 15 residues. The germline CDR1 and CDR2 sequences are SGHRS and YFSETQ. V shed 6 bases and J 0 bases; nucleotides not matched to a gene: 4. The CDR3 DNA sequence: TGCGCCAGCATAAGGACTAGCGGAAGCACAGATACGCAGTATTTT. Its translation: CASIRTSGSTDTQYF.

In this sample, this clone turned up a few times. The chain combines TRBV5-4 with TRBJ2-3; unclear D gene. Germline V gene data show CDR1 as SGHNT and CDR2 as YYREEE (reference sequence). The CDR3 extends over 14 amino acids. The V gene lost 4 bases and the J gene lost 0 bases, with 9 bases spanning the gap. The CDR3 is CASSRTTSTDTQYF. CDR3 coding DNA: TGTGCCAGCAGCCGAACGACTAGCACAGATACGCAGTATTTT.

This clone was observed a handful of times. V gene TRBV2 combines with J gene TRBJ1-4; TRBD1 matches at 7 bases. Trimming cost V 8 bases and J 5 bases; bases outside gene matches: 5. Germline values: CDR1 SNHLY, CDR2 FYNNEI. The CDR3 sequence is 13 residues long. The CDR3 loop reads CASSRGRNEKLFF. The CDR3 region has the DNA TGTGCCAGCTCGAGGGGGCGGAATGAAAAACTGTTTTTT.

The J gene is TRBJ2-1, the V gene TRBV25-1, with 9 bases that match TRBD2. The CDR3 covers 16 residues. Trimming at V came to 4 bases and at J to 8 bases, leaving 12 bases not matched to a gene. Germline CDR1 and CDR2: MGHDK and SYGVNS. In DNA, the CDR3 is TGTGCCAGCAGTGGCCATATGGGCGGGAGGGCCGATGAGCAGTTCTTC. This gives the protein CASSGHMGGRADEQFF.

This rearrangement joins TRBV6-4 to TRBJ1-3; unclear D gene. The CDR3 sequence is 14 residues long. Germline V gene lookup returns CDR1 MRHNA and CDR2 SNTAGT. V shed 6 bases and J shed 5 bases, with 14 bases lying between them. CDR3 in amino acids: CASRLQSTRNTIYF. CDR3 coding DNA: TGTGCCAGCAGACTACAGAGTACAAGAAACACCATATATTTT.

The gene calls are TRBV4-3 and TRBJ2-7; TRBD2 is a possible D gene (5 bases). The CDR3 totals 14 residues. Trimming left V 2 bases short and J 3 bases short, with 11 bases between. Germline V gene sequence: CDR1 LGHNA, CDR2 YSLEER. CDR3 coding DNA: TGCGCCAGCAGCCAAACGGGGATCGGCTACGAGCAGTACTTC. Translating it yields CASSQTGIGYEQYF.

The gene calls are TRBV27 and TRBJ1-2, with unresolved D. The CDR3 runs to 15 residues. The V gene's germline CDR1 is MNHEY and CDR2 SMNVEV (reference sequence). The ends were cut back, 2 bases at V and 3 bases at J, with 13 bases in the middle. The CDR3 DNA reads as TGTGCCAGCAGTTTAGCCCACGGAGGGTACTATGGCTACACCTTC. Translated: CASSLAHGGYYGYTF.

CDR3 coding DNA: TGTGCCAGCAGCTTCTTGACAGAGAACACTGAAGCTTTCTTT. Amino acids: CASSFLTENTEAFF. The genes are TRBV9 and TRBJ1-1, with D maybe TRBD1 (5 bases). The length of the CDR3 is 14 residues. Looked up from germline, CDR1 is SGDLS and CDR2 is YYNGEE. The V and J ends lost 4 bases and 1 base respectively, with 11 bases between them.

The chain employs TRBV5-1 and TRBJ2-7; the D gene could be TRBD1 or TRBD2 (5 bases each). CDR3 length equals 13 residues. V shed 3 bases and J shed 7 bases, with 14 bases lying between them. CDR1 is SGHRS and CDR2 is YFSETQ in the germline V gene. The CDR3 sequence is CASSSGTSLEQYF. The CDR3 DNA follows: TGCGCCAGCAGCTCGGGGACCTCCTTAGAGCAGTACTTC.

This clone was recorded only once. The chain links TRBV19 to TRBJ2-1; tentatively, D is TRBD1 or TRBD2 (6 bases each). This CDR3 region has 15 residues. Trimming shortened V by 1 base and J by 2 bases, and 9 bases separated the two germline ends. Germline loops: CDR1 LNHDA, CDR2 SQIVND (reference sequence). The DNA for the CDR3 is TGTGCCAGTAGTATAGCGGGGGCCACCTACAATGAGCAGTTCTTC. It specifies CASSIAGATYNEQFF.

The chain joins TRBV27 to TRBJ2-2; tentatively, D is TRBD2 (6 bases). Germline V gives CDR1 MNHEY, CDR2 SMNVEV (reference sequence). CDR3 length equals 16 residues. V was cut by 6 bases and J by 0 bases, with 14 bases left in between. The CDR3 protein is CASSLFSGSNTGELFF. CDR3 coding DNA: TGTGCCAGCAGCCTTTTTAGCGGTTCGAACACCGGGGAGCTGTTTTTT.

The chain has TRBV7-9 and TRBJ2-7; D is ambiguous. Trimming shortened V by 5 bases and J by 5 bases, and 16 bases separated the two germline ends. The CDR3 has 14 amino acids. CDR1 SEHNR and CDR2 FQNEAQ come from the germline V gene (reference sequence). The CDR3 loop is CASSTNYRANEQYF. The CDR3 DNA reads as TGTGCCAGCAGCACAAACTACCGGGCAAACGAGCAGTACTTC.

V and J are TRBV9 and TRBJ2-7; TRBD2 aligns across 8 bases. Germline CDR1 reads SGDLS; CDR2 reads YYNGEE. V shed 3 bases, J shed 3 bases, and the junction held 8 bases outside the gene matches. The CDR3 sequence is 15 residues long. The CDR3 bases are TGTGCCAGCAGCGGCGGGGGAAGCGGGGGCTACGAGCAGTACTTC. It translates to CASSGGGSGGYEQYF.